These 9 T cell receptor beta chains were all obtained from the same sample, sequenced in a study of T cell changes during pregnancy in multiple sclerosis. Repertoires were generated with immunoSEQ multiplex PCR, while TCRdb's copy carries only in-frame clones and drops some. This table holds just under 70,000 clones, about 89% found once. The source was peripheral blood, collected in the second trimester of pregnancy. The receptor set was obtained from a female donor with multiple sclerosis, enrolled in a pregnancy study.

This sequence joins TRBV7-2 and TRBJ2-7, with 9 positions matching TRBD1. Germline loops: CDR1 SGHTA, CDR2 FQGNSA. CDR3 length: 16 amino acids. V gave up 3 bases and J gave up 5 bases; unmatched junction bases: 11. The CDR3 loop is CASSFHRGPRLDEQYF. The CDR3 DNA reads TGTGCCAGCAGCTTCCACAGGGGGCCCCGCTTGGACGAGCAGTACTTC.

The chain joins TRBV5-5 to TRBJ2-5; 9 nucleotides align to TRBD2. Germline lookup yields CDR1 SGHKS and CDR2 YYEKEE (reference sequence). The CDR3 contains 15 residues. The J segment lost 10 bases and the V segment lost 0 bases, leaving 10 bases of the junction unmatched. The CDR3 protein is CASSLAASGVRGQYF. The CDR3 coding sequence is TGTGCCAGCAGCTTGGCGGCTAGCGGGGTTAGGGGCCAGTACTTC.

This chain links TRBV5-5 with TRBJ1-4; no clear D gene. The CDR3 totals 14 residues. Looked up from germline, CDR1 is SGHKS and CDR2 is YYEKEE (reference sequence). Trimming left V 0 bases short and J 7 bases short, with 10 bases between. This chain's CDR3 is CASSLVAVGEKLFF. The CDR3 coding sequence is TGTGCCAGCAGCTTGGTGGCGGTGGGTGAAAAACTGTTTTTT.

The chain recombines TRBV4-1 with TRBJ1-2, with 10 bases fitting TRBD1. Trimming took 2 bases from V and 6 from J; bases not matched to a gene: 12. The CDR3 length is 17 residues. Germline lookup yields CDR1 MGHRA and CDR2 YSYEKL. This chain's CDR3 is CASSQLPGQGRENGYTF. CDR3 in DNA: TGCGCCAGCAGCCAATTACCGGGACAGGGGCGAGAAAATGGCTACACCTTC.

This clone was observed once. The chain links TRBV6-1 to TRBJ2-7, with D unresolved. CDR1 MNHNS and CDR2 SASEGT come from the germline V gene. This CDR3 is built from 11 residues. The ends were cut back, 3 bases at V and 9 bases at J, with 9 bases in the middle. Written as DNA, the CDR3 is TGTGCCAGCAGTGAGGTCCGGGTGCAGTACTTC. It is translated as CASSEVRVQYF.

V and J are TRBV18 and TRBJ1-6; 8 bases match TRBD1. The CDR3 is made up of 15 amino acids. Germline CDR1 is KGHSH and CDR2 is LQKENI. The V and J ends lost 0 bases and 9 bases, in that order; junction bases with no gene match: 4. The CDR3 loop is CASSPPTGESSPLHF. The CDR3 DNA reads TGTGCCAGCTCACCACCGACAGGGGAGAGTTCACCCCTCCACTTT. The full variable domain, with the rest looked up from reference TRBV18 and TRBJ1-6, is NAGVMQNPRHLVRRRGQEARLRCSPMKGHSHVYWYRQLPEEGLKFMVYLQKENIIDESGMPKERFSAEFPKEGPSILRIQQVVRGDSAAYFCASSPPTGESSPLHFGNGTRLTVT.

The chain is built from TRBV7-5 and TRBJ2-4; TRBD2, the table's D call, lacks a check against the DNA. TRBV7-5 is annotated as a pseudogene. The length of the CDR3 is 14 residues. DNA of the CDR3: TGTGTCAGAAGCCCGGGACTAGCGGGAAACATTCAGTACTTC. Encoded protein: CVRSPGLAGNIQYF.

V and J are TRBV5-5 and TRBJ2-7; D uncertain. Between the trimmed V and J ends, which lost 1 base and 1 base, there was a span of 12 bases. Germline CDR1 reads SGHKS; CDR2 reads YYEKEE (reference sequence). This CDR3 contains 15 residues. The CDR3 loop is CASSLLRPLSYEQYF. In DNA form, the CDR3 reads TGTGCCAGCAGCTTGTTGAGGCCCCTTTCCTACGAGCAGTACTTC.

This chain uses TRBV7-5 with TRBJ2-1; the D call in the table, TRBD2, was not verified against the DNA. TRBV7-5 is a recognized pseudogene. The CDR3 length is 19 residues. The DNA of the CDR3 is TGTGCCAGAAGCCCCAATCCGGAGAGGGCTACAAGCTCCTACAATGAGCAGTTCTTC. It specifies CARSPNPERATSSYNEQFF.